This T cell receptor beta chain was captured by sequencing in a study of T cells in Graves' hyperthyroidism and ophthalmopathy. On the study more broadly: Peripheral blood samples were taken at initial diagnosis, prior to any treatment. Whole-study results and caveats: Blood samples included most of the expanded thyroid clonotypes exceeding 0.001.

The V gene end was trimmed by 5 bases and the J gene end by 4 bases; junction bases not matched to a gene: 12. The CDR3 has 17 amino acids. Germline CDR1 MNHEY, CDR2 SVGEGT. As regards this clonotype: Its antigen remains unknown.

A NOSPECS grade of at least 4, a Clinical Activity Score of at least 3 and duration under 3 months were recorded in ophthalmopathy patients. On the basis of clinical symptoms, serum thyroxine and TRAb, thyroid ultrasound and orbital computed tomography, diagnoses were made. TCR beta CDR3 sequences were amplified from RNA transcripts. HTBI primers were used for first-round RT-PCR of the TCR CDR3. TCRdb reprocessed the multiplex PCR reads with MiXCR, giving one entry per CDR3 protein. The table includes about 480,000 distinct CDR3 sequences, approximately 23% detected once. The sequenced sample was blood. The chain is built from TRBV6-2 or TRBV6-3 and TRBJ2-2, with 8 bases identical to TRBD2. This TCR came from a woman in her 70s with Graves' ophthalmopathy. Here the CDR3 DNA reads TGTGCCAGCAGTCAAGACCGTGGCGGGGGGAGCACCGGGGAGCTGTTTTTT. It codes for CASSQDRGGGSTGELFF.